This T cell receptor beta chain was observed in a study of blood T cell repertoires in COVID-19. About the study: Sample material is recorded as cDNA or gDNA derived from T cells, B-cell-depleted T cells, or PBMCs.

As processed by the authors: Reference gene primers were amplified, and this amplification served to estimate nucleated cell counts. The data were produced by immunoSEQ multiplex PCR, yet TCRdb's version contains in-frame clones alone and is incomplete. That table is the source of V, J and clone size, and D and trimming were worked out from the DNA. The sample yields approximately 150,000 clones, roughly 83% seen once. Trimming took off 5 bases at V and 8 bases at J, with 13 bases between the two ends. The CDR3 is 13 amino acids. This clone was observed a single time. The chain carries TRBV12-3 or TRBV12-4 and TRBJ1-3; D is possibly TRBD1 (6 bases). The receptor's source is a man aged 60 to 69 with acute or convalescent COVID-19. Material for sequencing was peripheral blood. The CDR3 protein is CASSKDRTDTIYF. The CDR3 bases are TGTGCCAGCAGTAAGGACAGAACGGACACCATATATTTT.